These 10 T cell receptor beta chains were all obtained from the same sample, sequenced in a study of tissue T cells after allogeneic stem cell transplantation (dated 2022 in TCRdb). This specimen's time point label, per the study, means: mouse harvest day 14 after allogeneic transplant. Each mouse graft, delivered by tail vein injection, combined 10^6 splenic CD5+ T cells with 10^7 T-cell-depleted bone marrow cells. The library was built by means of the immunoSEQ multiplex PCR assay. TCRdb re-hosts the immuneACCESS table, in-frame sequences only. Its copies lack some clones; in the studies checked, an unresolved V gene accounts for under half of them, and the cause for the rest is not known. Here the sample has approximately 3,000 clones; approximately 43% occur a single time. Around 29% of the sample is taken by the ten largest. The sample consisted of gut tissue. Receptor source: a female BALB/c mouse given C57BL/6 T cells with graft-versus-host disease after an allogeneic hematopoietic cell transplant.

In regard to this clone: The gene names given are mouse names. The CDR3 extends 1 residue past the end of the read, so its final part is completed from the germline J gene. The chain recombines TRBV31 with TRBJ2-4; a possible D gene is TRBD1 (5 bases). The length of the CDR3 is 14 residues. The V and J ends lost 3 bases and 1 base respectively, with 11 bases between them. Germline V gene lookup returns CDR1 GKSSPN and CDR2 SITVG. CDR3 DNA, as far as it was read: TGTGCCTGGAGGCATAGGGGTGGTCAAAACACCTTGTAC. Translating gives CAWRHRGGQNTLY. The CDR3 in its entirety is CAWRHRGGQNTLYF.

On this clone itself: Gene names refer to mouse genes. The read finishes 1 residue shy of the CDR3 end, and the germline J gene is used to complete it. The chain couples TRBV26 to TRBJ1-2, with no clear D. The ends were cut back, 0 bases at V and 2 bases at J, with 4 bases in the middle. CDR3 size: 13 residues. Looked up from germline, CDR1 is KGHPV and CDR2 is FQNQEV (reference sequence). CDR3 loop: CASSLSGNSDYTF. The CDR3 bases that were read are TGTGCCAGCAGTCTGTCGGGGAACTCCGACTACACC.

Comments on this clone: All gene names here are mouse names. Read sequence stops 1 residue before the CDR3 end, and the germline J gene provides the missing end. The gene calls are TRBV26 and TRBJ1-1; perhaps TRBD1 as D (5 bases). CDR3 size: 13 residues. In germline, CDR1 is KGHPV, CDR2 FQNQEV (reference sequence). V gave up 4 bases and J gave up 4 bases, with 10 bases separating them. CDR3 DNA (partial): TGTGCCAGCAGTCGAGGGGTGGGCACAGAAGTCTTC. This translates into CASSRGVGTEVF. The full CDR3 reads CASSRGVGTEVFF.

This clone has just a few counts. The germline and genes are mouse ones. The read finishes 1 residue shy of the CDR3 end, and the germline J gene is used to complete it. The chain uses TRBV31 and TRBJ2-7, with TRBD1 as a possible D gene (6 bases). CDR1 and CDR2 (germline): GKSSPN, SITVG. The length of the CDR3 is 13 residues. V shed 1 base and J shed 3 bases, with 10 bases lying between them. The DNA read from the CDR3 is TGTGCCTGGAGTCAGGGGGACAACTATGAACAGTAC. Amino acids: CAWSQGDNYEQY. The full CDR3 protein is CAWSQGDNYEQYF.

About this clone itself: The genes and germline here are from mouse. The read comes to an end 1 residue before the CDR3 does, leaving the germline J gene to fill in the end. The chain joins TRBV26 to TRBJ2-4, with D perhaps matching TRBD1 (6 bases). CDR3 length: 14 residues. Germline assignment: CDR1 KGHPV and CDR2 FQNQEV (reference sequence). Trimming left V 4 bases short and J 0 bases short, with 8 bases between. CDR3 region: CASSQDSSQNTLYF. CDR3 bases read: TGTGCCAGCAGTCAGGACAGTAGTCAAAACACCTTGTAC.

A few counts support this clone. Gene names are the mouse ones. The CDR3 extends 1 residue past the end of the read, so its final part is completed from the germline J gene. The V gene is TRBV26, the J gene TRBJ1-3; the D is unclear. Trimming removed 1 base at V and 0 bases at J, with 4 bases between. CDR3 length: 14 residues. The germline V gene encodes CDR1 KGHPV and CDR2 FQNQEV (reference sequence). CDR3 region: CASSLLNSGNTLYF. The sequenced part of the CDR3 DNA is TGTGCCAGCAGTCTGTTGAATTCTGGAAATACGCTCTAT.

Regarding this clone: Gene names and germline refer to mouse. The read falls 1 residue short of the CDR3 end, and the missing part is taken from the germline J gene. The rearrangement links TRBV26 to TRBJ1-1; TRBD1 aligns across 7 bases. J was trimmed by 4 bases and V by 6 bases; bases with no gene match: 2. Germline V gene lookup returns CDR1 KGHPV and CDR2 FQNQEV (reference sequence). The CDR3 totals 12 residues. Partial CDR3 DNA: TGTGCCAGCAGCCGGGACAGCACAGAAGTCTTC. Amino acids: CASSRDSTEVF. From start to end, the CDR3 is CASSRDSTEVFF. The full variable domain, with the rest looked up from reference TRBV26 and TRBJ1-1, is NSKVIQTPRYLVKGQGQKAKMRCIPEKGHPVVFWYQQNKNNEFKFLINFQNQEVLQQIDMTEKRFSAECPSNSPCSLEIQSSEAGDSALYLCASSRDSTEVFFGKGTRLTVV.

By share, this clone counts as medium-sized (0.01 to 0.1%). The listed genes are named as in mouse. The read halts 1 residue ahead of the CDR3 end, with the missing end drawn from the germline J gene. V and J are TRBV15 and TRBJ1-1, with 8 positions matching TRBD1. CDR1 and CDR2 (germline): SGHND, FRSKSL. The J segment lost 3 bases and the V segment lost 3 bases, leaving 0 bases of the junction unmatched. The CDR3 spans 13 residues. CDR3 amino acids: CASSLTGDTEVFF. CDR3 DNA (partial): TGTGCCAGCAGTTTGACAGGGGACACAGAAGTCTTC.

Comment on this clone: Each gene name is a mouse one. CDR3 DNA, as far as it was read: TGTGCCAGCGACTGGGGGGGGCGGGAACAGTAC. Amino acids: CASDWGGREQY. The whole CDR3 reads CASDWGGREQYF. The chain is built from TRBV13-3 and TRBJ2-7; 11 nucleotides agree with TRBD2. The read comes to an end 1 residue before the CDR3 does, leaving the germline J gene to fill in the end. This CDR3 is 12 amino acids long. Germline assignment: CDR1 NNHDY and CDR2 SYVADS. The V and J ends lost 7 bases and 7 bases, in that order; junction bases with no gene match: 4.

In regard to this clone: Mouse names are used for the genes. CDR3 sequence reads: CASSAPGQVETLYF. CDR3 DNA (partial): TGTGCCAGCAGTGCCCCGGGACAGGTAGAAACGCTGTAT. The chain combines TRBV13-2 with TRBJ2-3, with TRBD1 matching over 8 bases. The read falls 1 residue short of the CDR3 end, and the missing part is taken from the germline J gene. The CDR3 extends over 14 amino acids. Losses at the gene ends were 7 bases for V and 5 bases for J; bases not matched to a gene: 9. CDR1 is NNHNN and CDR2 is SYGAGS in the germline V gene (reference sequence).